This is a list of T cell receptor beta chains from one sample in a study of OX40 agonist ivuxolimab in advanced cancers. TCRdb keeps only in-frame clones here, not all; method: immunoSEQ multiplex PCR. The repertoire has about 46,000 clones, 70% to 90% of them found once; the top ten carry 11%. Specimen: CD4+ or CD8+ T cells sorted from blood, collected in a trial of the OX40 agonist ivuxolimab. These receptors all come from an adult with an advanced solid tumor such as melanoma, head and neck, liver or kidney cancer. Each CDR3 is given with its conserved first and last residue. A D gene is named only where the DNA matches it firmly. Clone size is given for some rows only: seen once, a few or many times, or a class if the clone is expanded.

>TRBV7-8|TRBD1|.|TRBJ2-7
TGTGCCAGCAGCCGACGGGACAGGGGACCATACGAGCAGTACTTC
CASSRRDRGPYEQYF
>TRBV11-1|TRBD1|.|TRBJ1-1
TGTGCCAGCAGCCTCACCAGGGGGCGGGGGTATGCTGAAGCTTTCTTT
CASSLTRGRGYAEAFF
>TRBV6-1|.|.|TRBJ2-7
TGTGCCAGCAGTGAAGCCCTGGGTCGGGTCTACGAGCAGTACTTC
CASSEALGRVYEQYF
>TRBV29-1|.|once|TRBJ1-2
TGCAGCGCCGAACAGTTCTATGGCTACACCTTC
CSAEQFYGYTF
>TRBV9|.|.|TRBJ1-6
TGTGCCAGCAGCGTAGATTACCGGTCCTATAATTCACCCCTCCACTTT
CASSVDYRSYNSPLHF
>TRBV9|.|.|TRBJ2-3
TGTGCCAGCAGCGCCTGGGGTACTCTCACAGATACGCAGTATTTT
CASSAWGTLTDTQYF
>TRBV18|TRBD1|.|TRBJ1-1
TGTGCCAGCTCGCCCGGGACAGGGTACACTGAAGCTTTCTTT
CASSPGTGYTEAFF
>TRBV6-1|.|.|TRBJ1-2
TGTGCCAGCAGTGAATCAGGGCGGTATGGCTACACCTTC
CASSESGRYGYTF
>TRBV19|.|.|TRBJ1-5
TGTGCCAGTAGTATAGTTGCAATTACGAGCAATCAGCCCCAGCATTTT
CASSIVAITSNQPQHF
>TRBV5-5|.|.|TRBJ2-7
TGTGCCAGCAGCTTGTCGCCCGGCTCCTACGAGCAGTACTTC
CASSLSPGSYEQYF
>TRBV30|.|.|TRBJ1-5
TGTGCCTGGAGTGTGGGGGACAATCAGCCCCAGCATTTT
CAWSVGDNQPQHF
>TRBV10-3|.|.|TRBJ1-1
TGTGCCATCAGTGATATGACAGGGAACACTGAAGCTTTCTTT
CAISDMTGNTEAFF
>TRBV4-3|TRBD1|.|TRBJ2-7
TGCGCCAGCAGCCAAGACACCGGGACAGGGAACTACGAGCAGTACTTC
CASSQDTGTGNYEQYF
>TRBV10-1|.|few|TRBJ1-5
TGCGCCAGCAGGAACAGATACTATCAGCCCCAGCATTTT
CASRNRYYQPQHF
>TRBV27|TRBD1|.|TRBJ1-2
TGTGCCAGCAGTAGCCTCGGTTTCCGGGACAGATTCTATGGCTACACCTTC
CASSSLGFRDRFYGYTF
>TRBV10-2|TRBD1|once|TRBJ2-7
TGCGCCAGCAGTGGGGGGACAGGGGGCGGCTACGAGCAGTACTTC
CASSGGTGGGYEQYF
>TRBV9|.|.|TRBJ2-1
TGTGCCAGCAGCGTAGTTACGACCCAGGAGCAGTTCTTC
CASSVVTTQEQFF
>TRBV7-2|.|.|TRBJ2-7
TGTGCCAGCAGCCCCTGGGGGGCTAGCGGTTACTACGAGCAGTACTTC
CASSPWGASGYYEQYF
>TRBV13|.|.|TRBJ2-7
TGTGCCAGCAGCTCCGACCCCTACGAGCAGTACTTC
CASSSDPYEQYF
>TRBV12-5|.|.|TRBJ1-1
TGTGCTAGTGGCAATCCGAACACTGAAGCTTTCTTT
CASGNPNTEAFF
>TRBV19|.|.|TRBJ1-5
TGTGCCAGTAGTATAATAAGTAGCAATCAGCCCCAGCATTTT
CASSIISSNQPQHF
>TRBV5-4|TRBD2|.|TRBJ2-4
TGTGCCAGCAGCTTGAGCGGGGAGGCCAAAAACATTCAGTACTTC
CASSLSGEAKNIQYF
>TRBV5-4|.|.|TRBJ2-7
TGTGCCAGCAGCTCCTCGCGGGTGGCCTACGAGCAGTACTTC
CASSSSRVAYEQYF
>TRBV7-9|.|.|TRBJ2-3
TGTGCCAGCAGCATAGGGACTTTGCGCACAGATACGCAGTATTTT
CASSIGTLRTDTQYF
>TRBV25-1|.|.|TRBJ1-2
TGTGCCAGCAGACCTGGGGGACAACTTTATGGCTACACCTTC
CASRPGGQLYGYTF
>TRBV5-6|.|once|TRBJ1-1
TGTGCCAGCAGCTCGCCCCTACAGGGAGCGATCATGAACACTGAAGCTTTCTTT
CASSSPLQGAIMNTEAFF